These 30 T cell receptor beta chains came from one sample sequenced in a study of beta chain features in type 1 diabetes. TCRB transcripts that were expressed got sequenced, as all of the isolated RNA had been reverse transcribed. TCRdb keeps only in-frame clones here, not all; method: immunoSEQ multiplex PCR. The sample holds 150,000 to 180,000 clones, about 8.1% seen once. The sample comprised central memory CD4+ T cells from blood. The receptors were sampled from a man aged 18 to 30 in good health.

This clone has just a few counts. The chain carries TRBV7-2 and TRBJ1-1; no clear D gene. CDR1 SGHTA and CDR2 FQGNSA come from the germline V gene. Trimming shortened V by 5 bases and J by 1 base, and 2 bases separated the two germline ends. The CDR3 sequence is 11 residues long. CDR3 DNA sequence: TGTGCCAGCAGCCAGAACACTGAAGCTTTCTTT. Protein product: CASSQNTEAFF.

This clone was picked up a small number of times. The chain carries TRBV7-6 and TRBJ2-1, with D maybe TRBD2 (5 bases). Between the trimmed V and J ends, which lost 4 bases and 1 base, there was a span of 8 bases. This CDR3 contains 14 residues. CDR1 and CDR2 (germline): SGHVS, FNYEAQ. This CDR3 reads CASSSDWSYNEQFF. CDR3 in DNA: TGTGCCAGCAGCTCGGACTGGTCCTACAATGAGCAGTTCTTC. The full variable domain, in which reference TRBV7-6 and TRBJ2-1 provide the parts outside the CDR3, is GAGVSQSPRYKVTKRGQDVALRCDPISGHVSLYWYRQALGQGPEFLTYFNYEAQQDKSGLPNDRFSAERPEGSISTLTIQRTEQRDSAMYRCASSSDWSYNEQFFGPGTRLTVL.

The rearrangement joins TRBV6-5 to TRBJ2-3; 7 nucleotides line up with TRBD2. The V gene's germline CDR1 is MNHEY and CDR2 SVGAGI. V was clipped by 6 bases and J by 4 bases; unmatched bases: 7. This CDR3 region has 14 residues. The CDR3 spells CASRDGGSPDTQYF. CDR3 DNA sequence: TGTGCCAGCAGGGACGGCGGGAGCCCAGATACGCAGTATTTT.

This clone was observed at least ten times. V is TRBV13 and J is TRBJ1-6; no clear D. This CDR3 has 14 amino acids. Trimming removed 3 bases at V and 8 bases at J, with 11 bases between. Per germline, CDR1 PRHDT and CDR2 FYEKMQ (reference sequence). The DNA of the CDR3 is TGTGCCAGCAGCTTCCGGGAAGGCGATTCACCCCTCCACTTT. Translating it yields CASSFREGDSPLHF.

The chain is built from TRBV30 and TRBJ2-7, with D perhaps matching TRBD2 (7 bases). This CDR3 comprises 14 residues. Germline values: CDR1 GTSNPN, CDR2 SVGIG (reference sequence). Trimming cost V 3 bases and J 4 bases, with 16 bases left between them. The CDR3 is CAWSLLRGGYEQYF. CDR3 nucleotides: TGTGCCTGGAGCCTACTGAGGGGGGGGTACGAGCAGTACTTC.

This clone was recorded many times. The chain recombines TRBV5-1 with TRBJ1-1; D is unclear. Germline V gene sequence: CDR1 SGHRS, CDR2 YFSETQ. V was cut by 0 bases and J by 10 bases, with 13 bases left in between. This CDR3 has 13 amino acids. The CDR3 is CASSLDWGGGAFF. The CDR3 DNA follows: TGCGCCAGCAGCTTGGATTGGGGAGGAGGAGCTTTCTTT.

This chain's CDR3 is CASSLTLAGEGNEQFF. The CDR3 DNA sequence: TGTGCCAGCAGCTTAACTCTAGCGGGAGAGGGGAATGAGCAGTTCTTC. The chain uses TRBV7-9 and TRBJ2-1, with 10 positions matching TRBD2. Germline V gene data show CDR1 as SEHNR and CDR2 as FQNEAQ (reference sequence). This CDR3 comprises 16 residues. V was pared by 2 bases and J by 7 bases, with 8 bases of the junction left unmatched.

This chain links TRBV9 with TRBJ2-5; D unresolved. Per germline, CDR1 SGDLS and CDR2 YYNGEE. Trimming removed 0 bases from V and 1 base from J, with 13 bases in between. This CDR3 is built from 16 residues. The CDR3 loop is CASSVGADNTQETQYF. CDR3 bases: TGTGCCAGCAGCGTAGGCGCAGACAACACCCAAGAGACCCAGTACTTC.

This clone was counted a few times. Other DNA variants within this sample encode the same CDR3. DNA for the CDR3: TGCGCCAGCAGCCAAGATGTGATAGGGACTAGCGGGAGGGCAGGTGAGCAGTTCTTC. As protein: CASSQDVIGTSGRAGEQFF. The rearrangement uses TRBV4-3 and TRBJ2-1; 16 bases are shared with TRBD2. With V trimmed by 0 bases and J by 9 bases, 11 bases remained unmatched. Germline V gene lookup returns CDR1 LGHNA and CDR2 YSLEER. This CDR3 has 19 residues.

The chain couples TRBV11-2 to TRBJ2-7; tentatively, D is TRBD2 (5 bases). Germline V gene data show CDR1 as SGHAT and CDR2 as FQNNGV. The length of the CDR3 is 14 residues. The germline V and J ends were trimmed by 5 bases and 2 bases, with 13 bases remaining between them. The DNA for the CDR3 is TGTGCCAGCAGCCCGGGAACGAACCCCTACGAGCAGTACTTC. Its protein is CASSPGTNPYEQYF.

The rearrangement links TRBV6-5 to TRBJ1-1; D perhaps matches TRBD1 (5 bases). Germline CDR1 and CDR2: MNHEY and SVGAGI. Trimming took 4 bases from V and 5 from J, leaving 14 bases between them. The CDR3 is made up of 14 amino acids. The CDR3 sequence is CASSSQGGTTEAFF. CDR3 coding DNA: TGTGCCAGCAGTTCCCAGGGAGGGACTACTGAAGCTTTCTTT.

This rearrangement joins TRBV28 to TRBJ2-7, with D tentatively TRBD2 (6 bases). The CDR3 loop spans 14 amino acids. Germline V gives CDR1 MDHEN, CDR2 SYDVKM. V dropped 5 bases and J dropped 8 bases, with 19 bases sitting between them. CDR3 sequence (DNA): TGTGCCAGCAGTCTAGCCTACGGGGGACTTCAGCAGTACTTC. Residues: CASSLAYGGLQQYF.

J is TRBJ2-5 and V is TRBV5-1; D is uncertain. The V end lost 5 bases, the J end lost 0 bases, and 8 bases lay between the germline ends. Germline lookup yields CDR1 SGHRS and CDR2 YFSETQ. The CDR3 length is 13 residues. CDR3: CASRPTYQETQYF. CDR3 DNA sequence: TGCGCCAGCAGGCCGACTTACCAAGAGACCCAGTACTTC.

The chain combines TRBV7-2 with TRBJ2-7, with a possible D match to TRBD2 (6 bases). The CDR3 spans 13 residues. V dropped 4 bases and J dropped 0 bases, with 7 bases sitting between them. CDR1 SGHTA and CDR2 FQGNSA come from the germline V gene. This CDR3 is CASSSDYSYEQYF. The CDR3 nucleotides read TGTGCCAGCAGCTCGGACTACTCCTACGAGCAGTACTTC.

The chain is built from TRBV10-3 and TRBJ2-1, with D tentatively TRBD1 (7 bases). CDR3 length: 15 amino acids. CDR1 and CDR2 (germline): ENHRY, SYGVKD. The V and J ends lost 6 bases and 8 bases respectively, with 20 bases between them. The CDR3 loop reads CAISAGGRVIDEQFF. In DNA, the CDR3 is TGTGCCATCAGCGCAGGGGGGCGCGTTATCGATGAGCAGTTCTTC.

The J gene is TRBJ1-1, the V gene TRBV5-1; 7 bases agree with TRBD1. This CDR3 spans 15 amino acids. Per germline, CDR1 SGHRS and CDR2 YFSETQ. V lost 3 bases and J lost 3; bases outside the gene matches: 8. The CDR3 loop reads CASSSQFTGDTEAFF. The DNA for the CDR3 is TGCGCCAGCAGCTCACAATTCACAGGGGACACTGAAGCTTTCTTT.

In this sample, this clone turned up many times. The CDR3 region is CASSDGIGGNQPQHF. The CDR3 nucleotides are TGCGCCAGCAGCGACGGAATAGGGGGAAATCAGCCCCAGCATTTT. The chain recombines TRBV5-1 with TRBJ1-5; the D gene is possibly TRBD1 (6 bases). The V end was cut by 4 bases, the J end by 4 bases, with 15 bases between. Germline V gene sequence: CDR1 SGHRS, CDR2 YFSETQ. The CDR3 consists of 15 residues.

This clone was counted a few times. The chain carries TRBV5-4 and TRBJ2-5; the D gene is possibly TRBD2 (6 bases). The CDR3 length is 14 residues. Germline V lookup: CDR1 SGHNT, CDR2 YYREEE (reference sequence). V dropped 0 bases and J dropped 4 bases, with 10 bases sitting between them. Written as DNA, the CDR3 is TGTGCCAGCAGCTTGGGTGGCGGGGCAGAGACCCAGTACTTC. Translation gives CASSLGGGAETQYF.

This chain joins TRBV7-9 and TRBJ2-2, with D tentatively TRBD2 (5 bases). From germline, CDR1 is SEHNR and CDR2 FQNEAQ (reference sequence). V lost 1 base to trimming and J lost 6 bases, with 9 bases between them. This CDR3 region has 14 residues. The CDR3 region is CASSLVRGSGELFF. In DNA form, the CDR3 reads TGTGCCAGCAGCTTAGTGCGCGGGTCCGGGGAGCTGTTTTTT.

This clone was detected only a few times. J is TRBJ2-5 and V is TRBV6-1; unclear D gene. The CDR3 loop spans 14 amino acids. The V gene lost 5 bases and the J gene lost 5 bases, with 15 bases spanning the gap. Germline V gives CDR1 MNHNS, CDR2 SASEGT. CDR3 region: CASSFSGLRETQYF. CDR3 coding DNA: TGTGCCAGCAGTTTTTCGGGTCTGAGGGAGACCCAGTACTTC.

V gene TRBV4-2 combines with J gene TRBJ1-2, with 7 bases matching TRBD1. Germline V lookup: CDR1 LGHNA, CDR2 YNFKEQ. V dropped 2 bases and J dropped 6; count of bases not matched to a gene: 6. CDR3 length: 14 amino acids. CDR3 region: CASSQKGTVDGYTF. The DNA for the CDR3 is TGTGCCAGCAGCCAAAAAGGGACAGTTGATGGCTACACCTTC.

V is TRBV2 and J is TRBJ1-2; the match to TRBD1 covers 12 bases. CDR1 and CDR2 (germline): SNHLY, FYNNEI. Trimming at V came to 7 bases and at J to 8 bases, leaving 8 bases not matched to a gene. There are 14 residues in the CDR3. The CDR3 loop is CASTEGQGARGYTF. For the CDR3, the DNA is TGTGCCAGCACCGAGGGACAGGGGGCGAGGGGCTACACCTTC.

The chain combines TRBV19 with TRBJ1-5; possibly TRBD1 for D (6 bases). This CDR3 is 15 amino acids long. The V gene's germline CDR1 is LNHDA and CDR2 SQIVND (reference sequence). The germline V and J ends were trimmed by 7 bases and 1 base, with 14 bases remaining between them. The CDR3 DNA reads TGTGCCAGTATCCCACAGGGTGGAAGCAATCAGCCCCAGCATTTT. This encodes CASIPQGGSNQPQHF.

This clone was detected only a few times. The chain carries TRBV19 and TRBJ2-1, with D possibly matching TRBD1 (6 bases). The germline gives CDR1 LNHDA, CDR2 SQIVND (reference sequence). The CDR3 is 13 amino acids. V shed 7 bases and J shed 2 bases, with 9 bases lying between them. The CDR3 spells CASTQGPYNEQFF. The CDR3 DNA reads TGTGCCAGTACCCAGGGGCCCTACAATGAGCAGTTCTTC.

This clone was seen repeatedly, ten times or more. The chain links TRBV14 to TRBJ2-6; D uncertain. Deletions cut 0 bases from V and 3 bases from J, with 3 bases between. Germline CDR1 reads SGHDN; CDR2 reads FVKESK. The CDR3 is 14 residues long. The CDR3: CASSQDLGANVLTF. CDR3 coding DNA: TGTGCCAGCAGCCAAGATCTTGGGGCCAACGTCCTGACTTTC.

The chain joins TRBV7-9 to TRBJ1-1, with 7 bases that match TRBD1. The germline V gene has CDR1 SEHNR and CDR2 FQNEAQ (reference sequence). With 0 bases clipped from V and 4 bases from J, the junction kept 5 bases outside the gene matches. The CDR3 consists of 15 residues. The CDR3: CASSLAGGASTEAFF. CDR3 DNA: TGTGCCAGCAGCTTAGCAGGGGGCGCGTCCACTGAAGCTTTCTTT.

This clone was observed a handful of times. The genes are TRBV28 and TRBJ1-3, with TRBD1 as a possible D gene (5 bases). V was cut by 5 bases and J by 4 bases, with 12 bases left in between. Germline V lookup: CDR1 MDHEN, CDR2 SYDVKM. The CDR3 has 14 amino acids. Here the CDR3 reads CASSVGGGGNTIYF. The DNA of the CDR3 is TGTGCCAGCAGTGTCGGCGGGGGGGGAAACACCATATATTTT.

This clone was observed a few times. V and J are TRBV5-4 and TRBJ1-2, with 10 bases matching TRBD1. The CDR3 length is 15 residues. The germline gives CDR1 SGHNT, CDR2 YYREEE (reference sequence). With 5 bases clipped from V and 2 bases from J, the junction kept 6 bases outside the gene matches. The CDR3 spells CASSMTGGSNYGYTF. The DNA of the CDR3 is TGTGCCAGCAGTATGACAGGGGGCTCCAACTATGGCTACACCTTC.

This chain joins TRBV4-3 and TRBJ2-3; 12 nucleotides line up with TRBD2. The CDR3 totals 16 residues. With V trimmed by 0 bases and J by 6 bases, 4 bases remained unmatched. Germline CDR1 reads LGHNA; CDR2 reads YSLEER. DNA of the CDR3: TGCGCCAGCAGCCAAGAACTAGCGGGAGGTTTCGATACGCAGTATTTT. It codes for CASSQELAGGFDTQYF.

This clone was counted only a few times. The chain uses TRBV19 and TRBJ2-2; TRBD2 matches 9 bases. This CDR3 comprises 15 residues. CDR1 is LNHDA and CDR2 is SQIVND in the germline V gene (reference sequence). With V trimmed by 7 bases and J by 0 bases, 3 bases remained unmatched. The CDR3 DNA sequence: TGTGCCAGTAACGCGGGAGGGGCGAACACCGGGGAGCTGTTTTTT. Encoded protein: CASNAGGANTGELFF.